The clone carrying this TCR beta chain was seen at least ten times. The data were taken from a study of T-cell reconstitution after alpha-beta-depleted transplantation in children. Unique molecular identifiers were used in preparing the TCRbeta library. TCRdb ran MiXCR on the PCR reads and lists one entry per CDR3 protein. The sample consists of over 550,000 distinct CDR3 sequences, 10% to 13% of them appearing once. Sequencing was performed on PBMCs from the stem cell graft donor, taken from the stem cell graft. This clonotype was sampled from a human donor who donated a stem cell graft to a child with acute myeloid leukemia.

CDR3 sequence reads: CASSSSQGRNEKLFF. The CDR3 bases are TGTGCCAGCAGTTCCTCACAGGGGAGGAATGAAAAACTGTTTTTT. The chain links TRBV12-3 or TRBV12-4 to TRBJ1-4; 7 bases are shared with TRBD1. This CDR3 spans 15 amino acids. V was pared by 4 bases and J by 5 bases, with 7 bases of the junction left unmatched.